This T cell receptor (beta chain) comes out of a study of vaccination effects on CD4 cells after COVID-19. Study-wide context: The vaccine given was either BNT162b2 or mRNA-1273, in two doses.

Study-wide results and limits: From healthy vaccinees, only 1 of 255 vaccine-induced clones also reacted to common cold coronaviruses.

Generated by immunoSEQ multiplex PCR, the TCRdb table keeps only in-frame clones and is missing some. The table lists 55,000 to 80,000 clones, 80% of them singletons, with 10% to 15% in the top ten. Note on this clone: The antigen remains undetermined.

The CDR3 spans 14 residues. V lost 4 bases and J lost 9; bases outside the gene matches: 7. CDR1 is MNHEY and CDR2 is SVGAGI in the germline V gene. Antigen-specific CD4+ T cells were first expanded with viral peptide pools by the ViraFEST assay and only then sequenced. Isolating CD4+ T cells followed approximately 10 days of culture. Nucleocapsid antibodies stayed negative before and after vaccination, showing no earlier SARS-CoV-2 infection. The J gene is TRBJ2-2, the V gene TRBV6-5, with 8 positions matching TRBD1. Sequenced here: CD4+ T cells from PBMCs cultured with SARS-CoV-2 spike peptides, sampled before COVID-19 vaccination. This TCR was recovered from a human donor who received a COVID-19 vaccine. The CDR3 sequence is CASSFRDRFRELFF. For the CDR3, the DNA is TGTGCCAGCAGTTTCCGGGACAGGTTTCGGGAGCTGTTTTTT.